This T cell receptor beta chain was recorded in a study of metastatic and nonmetastatic thyroid tumors. Looking at the study overall: Repertoire comparisons spanned blood and tumor or nodule tissue from malignant and benign thyroid patients.

In the study's own analysis: Variation in CDR3 across clinicopathological groups served as the basis for constructing a distant-metastasis classifier in papillary thyroid cancer. Via MiXCR, TCRdb re-called the PCR reads. The V and J calls and clone size are TCRdb's, not the authors'. The sample has about 28,000 clones; around a quarter are singletons. No patient had received any treatment before thyroid surgery. Germline-derived CDR1 and CDR2 are MDHEN and SYDVKM. Trimming took 2 bases from V and 3 from J, leaving 10 bases between them. CDR3 length: 15 residues. Regarding the study as a whole: Versus benign nodules, malignant thyroid tumors reportedly had significantly higher TCR beta diversity, in blood and tumor.

This clone was seen ten or more times. Its target is not known. The sequencing input was blood. The TCR originated in a female donor with papillary thyroid cancer or a benign thyroid nodule (not recorded which). Some clones in this sample may be carry-over from other donors' samples. The gene calls are TRBV28 and TRBJ1-4, with D possibly TRBD1 on 5 matching bases. The CDR3, as DNA: TGTGCCAGCAGTTTACCGGGACTGTCTAATGAAAAACTGTTTTTT. This translates into CASSLPGLSNEKLFF. Based on the CDR3 plus reference TRBV28 and TRBJ1-4, the full variable domain is DVKVTQSSRYLVKRTGEKVFLECVQDMDHENMFWYRQDPGLGLRLIYFSYDVKMKEKGDIPEGYSVSREKKERFSLILESASTNQTSMYLCASSLPGLSNEKLFFGSGTQLSVL.